The 5 T cell receptor beta chains below were found in one sample sequenced in a study of T cells in Graves' hyperthyroidism and ophthalmopathy. Amplification of TCR beta CDR3 regions was performed using RNA transcripts as template. TCR CDR3 underwent first-round RT-PCR with the HTBI primer set. TCRdb passed the multiplex PCR reads through MiXCR, listing each CDR3 protein once. The sample consists of about 360,000 distinct CDR3 sequences, 15% to 19% of them appearing once. Sequenced input: blood. The receptors here all came from a woman in her late teens or twenties with Graves' hyperthyroidism that later progressed to Graves' ophthalmopathy.

This clonotype has a count of ten or more. V usage is TRBV28 and J usage is TRBJ2-5, with 8 bases lining up with TRBD2. Per germline, CDR1 MDHEN and CDR2 SYDVKM. The CDR3 contains 14 residues. V lost 4 bases, J lost 5 bases, and 6 bases stayed unmatched. CDR3 coding DNA: TGTGCCAGCAGTTCCGGGAGGGCCGGGGAGACCCAGTACTTC. Protein sequence: CASSSGRAGETQYF.

This clonotype has at least ten counts. The chain recombines TRBV7-8 with TRBJ2-3; a weak D match, TRBD2 (5 bases). CDR1 is SGHVS and CDR2 is FQNEAQ in the germline V gene. There are 16 residues in the CDR3. V lost 8 bases, J lost 6 bases, and 24 bases lay in between. The CDR3 DNA follows: TGTGCCAGCGCACTTCTGAGGGTCCGTTCCTCCGATACGCAGTATTTT. Its protein product is CASALLRVRSSDTQYF.

CDR3 loop: CASGLGAGGPRRYF. CDR3 bases: TGTGCTAGTGGTTTAGGGGCAGGGGGCCCGAGGCGGTACTTC. The V call is TRBV12-5, the J call TRBJ2-7; TRBD1 aligns across 8 bases. In germline, CDR1 is LGHNT, CDR2 FRNRAP. Losses at the gene ends were 3 bases for V and 12 bases for J; bases not matched to a gene: 13. This CDR3 has 14 residues.

The chain links TRBV4-1 to TRBJ2-7, with D possibly being TRBD2 (5 bases). With 3 bases removed from V and 5 bases from J, the gap between germline ends came to 11 bases. Germline V gives CDR1 MGHRA, CDR2 YSYEKL. The CDR3 is made up of 13 amino acids. The CDR3 reads CASSQEELNEQYF. The CDR3 nucleotides are TGCGCCAGCAGCCAGGAGGAGCTCAACGAGCAGTACTTC.

This clonotype was observed many times. The chain is built from TRBV20-1 and TRBJ2-1; D is unresolved. V shed 0 bases and J shed 4 bases, with 13 bases lying between them. The germline V gene has CDR1 DFQATT and CDR2 SNEGSKA (reference sequence). The CDR3 consists of 15 residues. DNA of the CDR3: TGCAGTGCTAGAGATCCGAGACTTGTTTACAATGAGCAGTTCTTC. Translation gives CSARDPRLVYNEQFF.